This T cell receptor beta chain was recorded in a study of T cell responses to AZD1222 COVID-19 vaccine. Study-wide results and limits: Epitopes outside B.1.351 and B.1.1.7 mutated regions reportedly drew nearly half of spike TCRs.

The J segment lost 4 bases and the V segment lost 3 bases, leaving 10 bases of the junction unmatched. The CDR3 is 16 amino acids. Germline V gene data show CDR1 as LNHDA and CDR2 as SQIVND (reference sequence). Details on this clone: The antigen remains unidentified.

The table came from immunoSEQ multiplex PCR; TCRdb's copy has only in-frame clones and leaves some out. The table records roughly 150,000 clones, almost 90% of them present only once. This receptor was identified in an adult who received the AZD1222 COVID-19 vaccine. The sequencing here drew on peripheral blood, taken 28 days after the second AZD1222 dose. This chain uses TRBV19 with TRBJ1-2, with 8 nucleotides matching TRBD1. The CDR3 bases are TGTGCCAGTAGTATGCCGACAGGGGCCCTGGGCTATGGCTACACCTTC. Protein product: CASSMPTGALGYGYTF.